This T cell receptor (beta chain) is from a study of cytotoxic CD8 clonotypes in ibrutinib-treated CLL. Whole-study results and caveats: At ibrutinib response, clonality increased, and at progression it declined back toward baseline.

The intended depth for sequencing was 1 in 200,000 to 1 in 1 million T cells. Produced via immunoSEQ multiplex PCR; TCRdb's table is partial and in-frame only. The table has roughly 250,000 clones, 70% seen once. The germline V and J ends were trimmed by 2 bases and 5 bases, with 15 bases remaining between them. CDR3 length equals 15 residues. About this clone: The target antigen is unknown.

This chain connects TRBV23-1 to TRBJ2-5; possible D gene TRBD2, 5 bases. TRBV23-1 is an ORF, and what it does is uncertain. Sequenced material: PBMCs, taken after 24 months of ibrutinib treatment. The TCR comes from a human donor with chronic lymphocytic leukemia. CDR3: CASSQGLATRETQYF. Written as DNA, the CDR3 is TGCGCCAGCAGTCAAGGTTTGGCAACTAGGGAGACCCAGTACTTC.